The next 20 T cell receptor beta chains were all read from a single sample in a study of tumor-infiltrating lymphocytes in primary liver carcinoma. Production of TCR beta cDNA used roughly 480 ng total RNA together with a constant-region primer. Investigators got TCR beta libraries out of three nested multiplex PCR rounds, done with slightly modified ARM-PCR. Amplification in the first two PCR rounds was performed using TRBV1-TRBV30 forward primers and a C-beta reverse primer for around 9 cycles each. In TCRdb, the multiplex PCR reads were re-called with MiXCR into one record per CDR3 protein. The table lists 90,000 to 150,000 distinct CDR3 sequences, 55% to 65% of them singletons, with over 7% in the top ten. Co-extraction of RNA and DNA was performed on roughly 17-32 mg of unsorted bulk tissue. Material for sequencing was liver tumor tissue from sampling region 1. The subset is: tumor region T1, superior pole. Every receptor here comes from a woman aged 55-70 years with primary liver carcinoma and hepatitis B virus infection.

The chain uses TRBV28 and TRBJ2-3, with D maybe TRBD2 (6 bases). Trimming pared 4 bases from V and 4 bases from J, leaving 9 bases between. The V gene's germline CDR1 is MDHEN and CDR2 SYDVKM. The CDR3 spans 13 residues. The CDR3 is CASSSGGADTQYF. DNA of the CDR3: TGTGCCAGCAGTTCCGGGGGAGCAGATACGCAGTATTTT.

The CDR3 nucleotides read TGCGCCAGCAGCCCGGGGACAGGGGGCTCCTACGAGCAGTACTTC. Residues: CASSPGTGGSYEQYF. The rearrangement joins TRBV5-1 to TRBJ2-7; TRBD1 matches at 11 bases. Per germline, CDR1 SGHRS and CDR2 YFSETQ. Trimming cost V 4 bases and J 0 bases; bases outside gene matches: 3. CDR3 length equals 15 residues.

This clonotype has just a few counts. The rearrangement uses TRBV28 and TRBJ1-1; 9 bases map to TRBD1. CDR3 length: 15 residues. V trimming: 6 bases; J trimming: 4 bases; junction bases outside the gene matches: 9. Germline V gives CDR1 MDHEN, CDR2 SYDVKM. Written as DNA, the CDR3 is TGTGCCAGCAGCACAGGGGGCGCGGGGGTCACTGAAGCTTTCTTT. It specifies CASSTGGAGVTEAFF.

Details on this clonotype: Relative to the germline gene, one junction end is altered; a read error may explain this. The gene calls are TRBV28 and TRBJ2-7; 13 nucleotides align to TRBD2. This CDR3 spans 14 amino acids. Germline loops: CDR1 MDHEN, CDR2 SYDVKM. The CDR3 is CASSRTSGSYDQYF. DNA of the CDR3: TGTGCCAGCAGTCGGACTAGCGGGAGCTACGACCAGTACTTC.

This clonotype has more than one count but fewer than ten. A much bigger clone sits one base away, suggesting this may be a read error. The genes are TRBV29-1 and TRBJ1-4; D gene uncertain. The CDR3 has 12 amino acids. Per germline, CDR1 SQVTM and CDR2 ANQGSEA. V dropped 7 bases and J dropped 2 bases, with 8 bases sitting between them. Written as DNA, the CDR3 is TGCAGCGGGAGAAAGACTAATGAAAAACTGTTTTTT. Its protein is CSGRKTNEKLFF.

This clonotype was seen repeatedly, ten times or more. The chain recombines TRBV14 with TRBJ1-4; D remains ambiguous. The CDR3 loop spans 15 amino acids. Germline V gives CDR1 SGHDN, CDR2 FVKESK. V gave up 1 base and J gave up 0 bases, with 6 bases separating them. For the CDR3, the DNA is TGTGCCAGCAGCCAAGGGCGGGCAACTAATGAAAAACTGTTTTTT. It yields the protein CASSQGRATNEKLFF.

Many counts were recorded for this clonotype. The chain is built from TRBV5-3 and TRBJ2-7; 8 nucleotides match TRBD1. TRBV5-3 is sorted into the ORF group, with uncertain function. The V gene end was trimmed by 4 bases and the J gene end by 6 bases; junction bases not matched to a gene: 9. This CDR3 contains 14 residues. The CDR3 DNA follows: TGTGCCAGAAGCGCTCGGACAGGGCCCCGCGAGCAGTACTTC. Encoded protein: CARSARTGPREQYF.

With regard to this clonotype: The missing conserved phenylalanine or tryptophan at the end of this CDR3 makes a read error likely. V gene TRBV29-1 combines with J gene TRBJ2-1; the match to TRBD2 covers 9 bases. This CDR3 has 17 residues. Trimming at V came to 6 bases and at J to 12 bases, leaving 24 bases not matched to a gene. The germline gives CDR1 SQVTM, CDR2 ANQGSEA. CDR3 sequence: CSVHPASGISRKSAQFL. The DNA of the CDR3 is TGCAGCGTCCACCCGGCTAGCGGGATATCCCGAAAGAGTGCGCAGTTCCTC.

With respect to this clonotype: An end of the junction does not agree with germline; a read error may underlie this. The rearrangement uses TRBV11-1 and TRBJ2-7; D might be TRBD1 (5 bases). The CDR3 loop spans 15 amino acids. Germline V CDR1 and CDR2: SGHAT, FQDESV (reference sequence). In DNA, the CDR3 is TGTGCCAGCAGCTTAGTAGGACATGGGTCCTATGAGCAGTACTTC. Translated, it gives CASSLVGHGSYEQYF.

To note about this clonotype: Given a much more abundant clone one base away, this may be a read error. This chain connects TRBV29-1 to TRBJ1-1, with 7 nucleotides matching TRBD1. Trimming took 4 bases from V and 0 from J; bases not matched to a gene: 5. The CDR3 totals 14 residues. From germline, CDR1 is SQVTM and CDR2 ANQGSEA. The CDR3 region is CSVARGQLNTEAFF. The CDR3 DNA reads TGCAGCGTTGCGAGGGGGCAGCTGAACACTGAAGCTTTCTTT.

This clonotype was seen once. One end of the junction fails to match germline, which may point to a read error. V usage is TRBV11-1 and J usage is TRBJ2-1; D not resolved. The CDR3 totals 14 residues. Germline values: CDR1 SGHAT, CDR2 FQDESV (reference sequence). This CDR3 is CASSFLTHYNEQSF. The CDR3 bases are TGTGCCAGTAGCTTCCTGACGCACTACAATGAGCAGTCCTTC.

This clonotype showed up many times. The rearrangement joins TRBV11-1 to TRBJ2-1, with 7 bases fitting TRBD2. V was pared by 1 base and J by 0 bases, with 9 bases of the junction left unmatched. The length of the CDR3 is 18 residues. Germline-derived CDR1 and CDR2 are SGHAT and FQDESV (reference sequence). CDR3 in DNA: TGTGCCAGCAGCTTAGGCCTAGCGGCATTACGCTCCTACAATGAGCAGTTCTTC. Amino acids: CASSLGLAALRSYNEQFF.

For this clonotype: Since a much larger clone is just one base distant, this may be a read error. The chain couples TRBV12-5 to TRBJ2-2; D is undetermined. The CDR3 sequence is 10 residues long. Germline assignment: CDR1 LGHNT and CDR2 FRNRAP. Written as DNA, the CDR3 is TGTGCTCGTGGTGGCGGGGAGCTGTTTTTT. This codes for CARGGGELFF.

Of note for this clonotype: Given a much more abundant clone one base away, this may be a read error. The rearrangement links TRBV28 to TRBJ1-2; possible D gene TRBD1, 5 bases. Looked up from germline, CDR1 is MDHEN and CDR2 is SYDVKM. The CDR3 is made up of 14 amino acids. In DNA form, the CDR3 reads TGTGCCACCGTCCGAGGGGCCAACAACTATAGCTACACCTTC. It translates to CATVRGANNYSYTF.

In its sample, this clonotype was seen many times. This rearrangement joins TRBV5-6 to TRBJ2-3; 8 bases line up with TRBD2. This CDR3 has 16 amino acids. Germline values: CDR1 SGHDT, CDR2 YYEEEE. Trimming at V came to 1 base and at J to 1 base, leaving 5 bases not matched to a gene. The CDR3 bases are TGTGCCAGCAGCTTGTTGGCGGGAGGAGGCACAGATACGCAGTATTTT. Its protein is CASSLLAGGGTDTQYF.

To note about this clonotype: One base away lies a much larger clone, so this may be a sequencing read error. The chain is built from TRBV4-1 and TRBJ1-6; D might be TRBD1 (6 bases). The CDR3 spans 16 residues. Germline values: CDR1 MGHRA, CDR2 YSYEKL. The CDR3 here is CASSQEGTSYNSPIHF. The CDR3 DNA sequence: TGCGCCAGCAGCCAAGAGGGGACATCCTATAATTCACCCATCCACTTT.

For this clonotype: The junction and the germline gene differ at one end; a read error may be behind it. V gene TRBV29-1 combines with J gene TRBJ2-6, with a possible D match to TRBD2 (6 bases). The CDR3 is made up of 15 amino acids. Germline CDR1 and CDR2: SQVTM and ANQGSEA. The CDR3 is CSVVGQGTGANALTF. The CDR3 nucleotides read TGCAGCGTTGTGGGGCAAGGGACTGGGGCCAACGCCCTGACTTTC.

In this sample, this clonotype turned up many times. The CDR3 DNA follows: TGTGCCAGCAGCACCGGGACCCAAGAGACCCAGTACTTC. As protein: CASSTGTQETQYF. This chain connects TRBV5-4 to TRBJ2-5; either TRBD1 or TRBD2 may supply D (5 bases each). The CDR3 is 13 amino acids. Germline assignment: CDR1 SGHNT and CDR2 YYREEE (reference sequence). V dropped 4 bases and J dropped 1 base, with 8 bases sitting between them.

This clonotype was counted at least ten times. The CDR3 sequence is CASSSRSRDRVYEQYF. The DNA for the CDR3 is TGTGCCAGCAGCTCTAGGTCCCGGGACAGGGTTTACGAGCAGTACTTC. The rearrangement uses TRBV11-2 and TRBJ2-7; 9 bases fit TRBD1. V was clipped by 4 bases and J by 4 bases; unmatched bases: 11. The CDR3 spans 16 residues. Per germline, CDR1 SGHAT and CDR2 FQNNGV.

The chain uses TRBV7-2 and TRBJ1-2; D call uncertain. V lost 7 bases, J lost 3 bases, and 15 bases lay in between. This CDR3 is built from 14 residues. Per germline, CDR1 SGHTA and CDR2 FQGNSA. Here the CDR3 reads CASTLGRGDYGYTF. DNA for the CDR3: TGTGCCAGCACCCTAGGGCGGGGTGACTATGGCTACACCTTC.